The entry below gives a single TCR beta chain sequence along with its context. Its antigen is not identified. TCRdb recomputed calls from the reads with MiXCR, one row per CDR3 protein. The repertoire holds 600,000 to 800,000 distinct CDR3 sequences, with roughly 26% as singletons. These data belong to a study of T cell repertoires in cytomegalovirus infection. Study background: Matching HLA type and CMV infection were both indicated by public TCR beta signatures.

Study-wide points: Identification of carriers of CMV plus the relevant HLA was performed using cumulative public TCR beta family frequency. HLA-C-restricted CMV clonotypes gave the most frequent clonotype in two of eight donors.

V was clipped by 1 base and J by 2 bases, with 9 bases between them. This CDR3 has 13 residues. Germline-derived CDR1 and CDR2 are DFQATT and SNEGSKA (reference sequence). The sequence derives from a human donor in good health (CMV status not recorded). Some clones in this sample may be carry-over from other donors' samples. The chain employs TRBV20-1 and TRBJ2-7; possible D gene TRBD1, 6 bases. The sample comprised CD8+ T cells from PBMCs. CDR3: CSARGQGTYEQYF. CDR3 DNA sequence: TGCAGTGCTAGAGGGCAGGGGACCTACGAGCAGTACTTC.